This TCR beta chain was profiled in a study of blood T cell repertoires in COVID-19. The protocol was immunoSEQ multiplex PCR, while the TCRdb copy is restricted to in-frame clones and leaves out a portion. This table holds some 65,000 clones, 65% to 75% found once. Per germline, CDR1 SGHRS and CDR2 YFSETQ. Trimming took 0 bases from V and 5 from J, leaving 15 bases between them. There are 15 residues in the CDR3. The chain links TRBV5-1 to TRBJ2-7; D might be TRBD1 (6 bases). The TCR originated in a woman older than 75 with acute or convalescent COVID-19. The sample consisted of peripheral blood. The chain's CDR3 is CASSLAPGDGHEQYF. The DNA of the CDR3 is TGCGCCAGCAGCTTGGCCCCAGGGGATGGGCACGAGCAGTACTTC.